A selection of T cell receptor beta chains follows, all from one sample in a study of shared clonotypes between healthy human individuals. Sequenced by immunoSEQ multiplex PCR; TCRdb stores in-frame clones only, minus some. This table holds under 1,900,000 clones, 98% found once. Sequences were obtained from naive CD4+ T cells sorted from blood. These receptor sequences come from a man aged 25-40 years in good health. Both conserved end residues are part of each CDR3. Fields, in order: clone size, J gene, V gene, D gene, CDR3 protein, CDR3 DNA. The D gene is left open where the match is weak. The size entry is marked missing in some rows and otherwise reads once, few, many or a size class.

size: -
J: TRBJ2-5
V: TRBV18
D: TRBD2
CDR3: CASSPIRLAGVETQYF
DNA: TGTGCCAGCTCACCAATCCGACTAGCGGGAGTAGAGACCCAGTACTTC

size: -
J: TRBJ1-1
V: TRBV5-1
D: -
CDR3: CASSTILQGSTEAFF
DNA: TGCGCCAGCAGCACGATACTTCAGGGGTCCACTGAAGCTTTCTTT

size: -
J: TRBJ1-5
V: TRBV21-1
D: -
CDR3: CASSKRYRVSPSNQPQHF
DNA: TGTGCCAGCAGCAAACGGTACAGGGTATCGCCTAGCAATCAGCCCCAGCATTTT

size: once
J: TRBJ1-3
V: TRBV28
D: -
CDR3: CASSLVGNTIYF
DNA: TGTGCCAGCAGTCTCGTTGGAAACACCATATATTTT

size: -
J: TRBJ2-4
V: TRBV4-1
D: -
CDR3: CASSPYPRDDRKNIQYF
DNA: TGCGCCAGCAGCCCTTACCCGCGGGACGATAGGAAAAACATTCAGTACTTC

size: few
J: TRBJ2-7
V: TRBV10-3
D: TRBD1
CDR3: CASRQGGYEQYF
DNA: TGTGCCAGTCGACAGGGGGGTTACGAGCAGTACTTC

size: -
J: TRBJ2-7
V: TRBV18
D: TRBD2
CDR3: CASSPMTGGFSYEQYF
DNA: TGTGCCAGCTCACCAATGACGGGAGGATTCTCCTACGAGCAGTACTTC

size: -
J: TRBJ1-5
V: TRBV28
D: -
CDR3: CASSLDQPQHF
DNA: TGTGCCAGCAGCTTAGATCAGCCCCAGCATTTT

size: -
J: TRBJ2-7
V: TRBV5-1
D: TRBD1
CDR3: CASSIGQVYYEQYF
DNA: TGCGCCAGCAGCATAGGACAGGTTTACTACGAGCAGTACTTC

size: -
J: TRBJ2-5
V: TRBV5-4
D: -
CDR3: CASSLSGRRETQYF
DNA: TGTGCCAGCAGCTTGAGTGGGAGGAGAGAGACCCAGTACTTC

size: -
J: TRBJ2-5
V: TRBV18
D: TRBD2
CDR3: CASSPSEGVAGQETQYF
DNA: TGTGCCAGCTCACCATCGGAAGGGGTAGCGGGACAAGAGACCCAGTACTTC

size: -
J: TRBJ1-1
V: TRBV7-2
D: -
CDR3: CASSLRFNTEAFF
DNA: TGTGCCAGCAGCTTACGGTTTAACACTGAAGCTTTCTTT

size: -
J: TRBJ1-3
V: TRBV6-5
D: -
CDR3: CASSYSPSSGNTIYF
DNA: TGTGCCAGCAGTTACTCCCCGAGCTCTGGAAACACCATATATTTT

size: -
J: TRBJ2-5
V: TRBV5-3
D: TRBD2
CDR3: CARSPGLAEETQYF
DNA: TGTGCCAGAAGCCCGGGACTAGCGGAAGAGACCCAGTACTTC

size: -
J: TRBJ2-7
V: TRBV28
D: -
CDR3: CASSLLGTARYYEQYF
DNA: TGTGCCAGCAGTTTACTAGGGACTGCACGATACTACGAGCAGTACTTC

size: -
J: TRBJ2-1
V: TRBV5-4
D: -
CDR3: CASSLAGINEQFF
DNA: TGTGCCAGCAGCTTGGCTGGGATCAATGAGCAGTTCTTC

size: -
J: TRBJ2-1
V: TRBV6-1
D: TRBD2
CDR3: CATRRTSGLDNEQFF
DNA: TGTGCCACCCGTCGGACTAGCGGCTTAGACAATGAGCAGTTCTTC

size: -
J: TRBJ2-2
V: TRBV4-2
D: TRBD1
CDR3: CASSQAVGQGAGELFF
DNA: TGTGCCAGCAGCCAGGCCGTGGGACAGGGGGCCGGGGAGCTGTTTTTT

size: -
J: TRBJ2-5
V: TRBV18
D: -
CDR3: CASSPEGSETQYF
DNA: TGTGCCAGCTCACCCGAGGGAAGCGAGACCCAGTACTTC

size: -
J: TRBJ2-1
V: TRBV19
D: -
CDR3: CASSIAGNEQFF
DNA: TGTGCCAGTAGTATAGCAGGGAATGAGCAGTTCTTC

size: -
J: TRBJ1-1
V: TRBV30
D: -
CDR3: CAWSVSPQGEAFF
DNA: TGTGCCTGGAGTGTTTCTCCCCAGGGCGAAGCTTTCTTT

size: -
J: TRBJ1-1
V: TRBV18
D: -
CDR3: CASSPDRLMNTEAFF
DNA: TGTGCCAGCTCACCTGACAGGCTAATGAACACTGAAGCTTTCTTT

size: -
J: TRBJ2-7
V: TRBV4-1
D: -
CDR3: CASSRNLGAYEQYF
DNA: TGCGCCAGCAGCCGGAACCTAGGTGCCTACGAGCAGTACTTC

size: -
J: TRBJ2-3
V: TRBV18
D: TRBD2
CDR3: CASSPLRGRGTGTDTQYF
DNA: TGTGCCAGCTCACCACTTCGAGGGAGGGGAACGGGCACAGATACGCAGTATTTT

size: -
J: TRBJ2-5
V: TRBV19
D: -
CDR3: CASSIATNQETQYF
DNA: TGTGCCAGTAGTATAGCGACAAACCAAGAGACCCAGTACTTC

size: -
J: TRBJ1-2
V: TRBV7-9
D: -
CDR3: CASSLYRGPGLNYGYTF
DNA: TGTGCCAGCAGCCTTTACCGGGGCCCAGGTCTTAACTATGGCTACACCTTC

size: -
J: TRBJ2-2
V: TRBV5-1
D: TRBD2
CDR3: CASNLAGTGELFF
DNA: TGCGCCAGCAACCTAGCGGGAACCGGGGAGCTGTTTTTT

size: -
J: TRBJ1-1
V: TRBV2
D: -
CDR3: CASSESSQELF
DNA: TGTGCCAGCAGTGAATCGTCACAGGAGCTCTTT

size: -
J: TRBJ1-5
V: TRBV6-5
D: -
CDR3: CASSYSGNSNQPQHF
DNA: TGTGCCAGCAGTTACTCGGGGAATAGCAATCAGCCCCAGCATTTT

size: -
J: TRBJ1-4
V: TRBV6-4
D: TRBD1
CDR3: CASSALGGQELFF
DNA: TGTGCCAGCAGTGCCCTTGGGGGACAGGAACTGTTTTTT

size: -
J: TRBJ2-1
V: TRBV5-1
D: -
CDR3: CASKLGNREGNEQFF
DNA: TGCGCCAGCAAGTTGGGGAACAGGGAGGGCAATGAGCAGTTCTTC

size: -
J: TRBJ2-2
V: TRBV5-4
D: -
CDR3: CASSLSQGNTGELFF
DNA: TGTGCCAGCAGCTTGTCGCAGGGGAACACCGGGGAGCTGTTTTTT

size: -
J: TRBJ2-7
V: TRBV10-3
D: -
CDR3: CATFDSLTYEQYF
DNA: TGTGCCACCTTCGACTCGCTAACCTACGAGCAGTACTTC

size: -
J: TRBJ2-1
V: TRBV19
D: -
CDR3: CASKESNEQFF
DNA: TGTGCCAGTAAGGAAAGCAATGAGCAGTTCTTC

size: -
J: TRBJ2-1
V: TRBV21-1
D: -
CDR3: CASSKRCLACSYNEQFF
DNA: TGTGCCAGCAGCAAAAGGTGCCTAGCGTGCTCCTACAATGAGCAGTTCTTC

size: -
J: TRBJ2-2
V: TRBV11-2
D: -
CDR3: CASSHLKRLTGELFF
DNA: TGTGCCAGCAGCCACCTGAAGCGGTTGACCGGGGAGCTGTTTTTT

size: -
J: TRBJ2-2
V: TRBV9
D: TRBD1
CDR3: CASSVPIGQGTGELFF
DNA: TGTGCCAGCAGCGTGCCCATTGGACAGGGCACCGGGGAGCTGTTTTTT

size: -
J: TRBJ1-2
V: TRBV2
D: -
CDR3: CASRPRAQGGYTF
DNA: TGTGCCAGCAGGCCAAGAGCGCAGGGTGGCTACACCTTC

size: -
J: TRBJ1-1
V: TRBV29-1
D: -
CDR3: CSVGARRNTEAFF
DNA: TGCAGCGTTGGGGCCCGACGGAACACTGAAGCTTTCTTT

size: -
J: TRBJ2-1
V: TRBV18
D: -
CDR3: CASSQSQLVTHEQFF
DNA: TGTGCCAGCTCACAATCACAACTAGTCACCCATGAGCAGTTCTTC

size: -
J: TRBJ2-1
V: TRBV18
D: TRBD2
CDR3: CASSPGLAGINEQFF
DNA: TGTGCCAGCTCACCGGGACTAGCGGGTATCAATGAGCAGTTCTTC

size: -
J: TRBJ2-2
V: TRBV18
D: -
CDR3: CASSLDTGELFF
DNA: TGTGCCAGCTCACTGGACACCGGGGAGCTGTTTTTT